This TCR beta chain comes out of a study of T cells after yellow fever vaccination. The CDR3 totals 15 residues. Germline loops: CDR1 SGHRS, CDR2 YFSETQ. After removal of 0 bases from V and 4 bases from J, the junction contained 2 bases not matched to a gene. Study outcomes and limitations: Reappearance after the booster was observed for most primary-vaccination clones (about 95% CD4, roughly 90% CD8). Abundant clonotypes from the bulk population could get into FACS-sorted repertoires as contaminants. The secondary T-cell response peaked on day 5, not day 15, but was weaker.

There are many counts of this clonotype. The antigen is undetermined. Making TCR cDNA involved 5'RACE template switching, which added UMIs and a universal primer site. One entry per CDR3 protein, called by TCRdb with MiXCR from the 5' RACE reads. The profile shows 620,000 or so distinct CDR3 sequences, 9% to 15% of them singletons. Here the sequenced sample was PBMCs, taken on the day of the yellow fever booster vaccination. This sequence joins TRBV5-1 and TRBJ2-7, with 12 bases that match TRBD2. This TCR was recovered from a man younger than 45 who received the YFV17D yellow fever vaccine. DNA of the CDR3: TGCGCCAGCAGCTTGGAGGGGACTAGCGGGTACGAGCAGTACTTC. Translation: CASSLEGTSGYEQYF.